This T cell receptor beta chain was obtained from a study of blood T cell repertoires in COVID-19. Looking at the study overall: Samples of COVID-19 (acute and convalescent) were obtained from the United States, Italy and Spain.

J was trimmed by 4 bases and V by 3 bases; bases with no gene match: 11. Germline V gives CDR1 SGHVS, CDR2 FNYEAQ. The CDR3 contains 17 residues. The assay was immunoSEQ multiplex PCR, and TCRdb's table has in-frame clones only and misses some. In the table there are approximately 150,000 clones, about 87% of which are singletons. Enrolment of Seattle patients took place during active infection, and they were followed longitudinally. The clonotype originates from a human donor with COVID-19, enrolled during active disease. The donor label of this sample is uncertain. The sequenced material came from peripheral blood. The chain carries TRBV7-6 and TRBJ1-1; 10 bases are shared with TRBD1. As DNA, the CDR3 is TGTGCCAGCAGCTTCCGGGACAGGGGTTATGTAGGCACTGAAGCTTTCTTT. It specifies CASSFRDRGYVGTEAFF. Full variable domain (outside the CDR3, taken from reference TRBV7-6 and TRBJ1-1): GAGVSQSPRYKVTKRGQDVALRCDPISGHVSLYWYRQALGQGPEFLTYFNYEAQQDKSGLPNDRFSAERPEGSISTLTIQRTEQRDSAMYRCASSFRDRGYVGTEAFFGQGTRLTVV.